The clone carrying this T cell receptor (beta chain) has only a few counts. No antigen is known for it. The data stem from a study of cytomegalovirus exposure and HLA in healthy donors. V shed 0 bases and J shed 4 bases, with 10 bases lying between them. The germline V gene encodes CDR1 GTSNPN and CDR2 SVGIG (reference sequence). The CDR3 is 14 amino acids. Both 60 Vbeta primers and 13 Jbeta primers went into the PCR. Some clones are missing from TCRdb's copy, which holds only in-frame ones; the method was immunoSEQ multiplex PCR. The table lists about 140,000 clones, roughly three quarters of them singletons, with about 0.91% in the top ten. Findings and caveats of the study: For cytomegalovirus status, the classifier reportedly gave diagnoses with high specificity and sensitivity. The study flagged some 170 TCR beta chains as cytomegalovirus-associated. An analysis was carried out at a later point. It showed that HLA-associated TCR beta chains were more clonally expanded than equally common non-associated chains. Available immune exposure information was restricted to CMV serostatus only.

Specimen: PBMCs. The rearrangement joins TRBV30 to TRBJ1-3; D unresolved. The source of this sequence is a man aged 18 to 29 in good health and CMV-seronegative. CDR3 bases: TGTGCCTGGAGTGTAGTGGCTCCGGGAAACACCATATATTTT. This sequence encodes CAWSVVAPGNTIYF.